Reported below is one T cell receptor (beta chain). There are many counts of this clonotype. Its antigen is not yet known. Base qualities are not provided; no much larger clone lies one nucleotide away. TCR beta CDR3 regions were amplified from RNA transcripts. The first round of RT-PCR for the TCR CDR3 was performed with the HTBI primer set and the Qiagen OneStep RT-PCR kit. Libraries were constructed in a second round of multiplex PCR, after which size selection and purification were performed. The libraries were sequenced on an Illumina HiSeq2000 using paired-end 100 bp reads. The authors' analysis ran thus. Raw data were processed with SOAPnuke, discarding reads with adapters, uncalled bases, mean Phred below 15, or no exact constant-primer or identifier match. COPE v1.2.5 was used to merge high-quality paired reads, and clonotypes were defined as unique nucleotide sequences. MiTCR v1.1 was used to align the clonotypes against IMGT TRBV, TRBD and TRBJ reference segments. The analysis was restricted to V-J combinations with a frequency above 0.0001, which together covered 99% to 99.2% of the repertoires. A TCS score was defined as the ratio of F50 (clonal expansion) to E x V (chaos), with BLOSUM62-based TCRdist applied between CDR3 peptides within each V-J. Welch's t-statistics and random forest reduced some 510 V-J features to 13, which were used in a naive Bayes classifier (R e1071). TCRdb reprocessing: public reads trimmed at Q25 with fastp, clones called with MiXCR, in-frame beta chains kept. Merged by CDR3 protein, the rows form single entries marked with the most common genes and DNA. TCRdb's processing, not the authors', yielded these V and J calls. The sample table records around 600,000 distinct CDR3 sequences; about 15% of these occur just once. Around 13% of the sample is taken by the ten largest.

In the germline V gene, CDR1 corresponds to MDHEN and CDR2 to SYDVKM. Here V drops 4 bases and J drops 3 bases, and the junction holds 9 bases not matched to any gene. Reading from cysteine to phenylalanine, the CDR3 counts 19 amino acids. The kept DNA is CDR3 alone, 57 bases in frame from the first base. Ophthalmopathy patients had moderately to severely active disease, Clinical Activity Score of at least 3, NOSPECS grade of at least 4, and duration under 3 months. Any patient with an uncontrolled infection, another autoimmune disease, pregnancy or lactation was excluded. Diagnoses were established on the basis of clinical symptoms, serum thyroxine and TRAb, thyroid ultrasound, and orbital computed tomography. PBMCs were isolated from about 9.2 ml of fresh peripheral blood by Ficoll-Paque density gradient centrifugation. Total RNA was extracted with Trizol reagent, and quality was checked on an Agilent 2100 Bioanalyzer.

The data derive from a study of T cells in Graves' hyperthyroidism and ophthalmopathy (dated by TCRdb to between 2018 and 2021). Study-level background: Peripheral blood was collected at initial diagnosis, before any treatment. The roughly 91 discovery patients were randomly divided into training and test sets at a 7:3 ratio. Following sampling, methimazole starting at 30 mg daily was given to hyperthyroidism patients, and high-dose intravenous methylprednisolone was given to ophthalmopathy patients. In addition, the study compared T-cell repertoires in thyroid tissue and in blood from roughly six Graves' hyperthyroidism patients. Prospective prediction of ophthalmopathy was tested in an independent validation cohort consisting of fewer than 20 hyperthyroidism patients and around 17 patients who later progressed to ophthalmopathy. To identify TCR V-J signatures that set the groups apart, the researchers used a discovery cohort of about a hundred patients, made up of 40 to 45 with Graves' ophthalmopathy and 55 to 65 with stable Graves' hyperthyroidism. According to the paper, TCR Vbeta CDR3 sequencing was carried out on 135 peripheral blood samples, which came from 40 to 45 ophthalmopathy, under 80 hyperthyroidism and roughly 17 progressor patients.

Summary of the overall study and its limitations: Sample size was not statistically predetermined, and investigators were not blinded to group allocation. A 13 V-J signature model separated ophthalmopathy from stable hyperthyroidism, with roughly 88% sensitivity and about 81% specificity in cross-validation and 80%/75% in testing. In validation, progression to ophthalmopathy was predicted by the model with 65% to 71% sensitivity and approximately 78% specificity, a median of approximately 6.5 months before onset. Most expanded thyroid clonotypes (frequency above 0.001) were also detected in blood, a finding suggesting that blood repertoires may reflect thyroid immune responses.

The chain joins TRBV28 to TRBJ2-2; TRBD2 lines up with 15 middle nucleotides. Sample: blood. The sequence derives from a woman aged 50 to 60 with Graves' ophthalmopathy. The CDR3 has the sequence CASSSFRTSGRVYTGELFF. Here is the DNA: TGTGCCAGCAGTTCATTCCGGACTAGCGGGAGGGTCTACACCGGGGAGCTGTTTTTT.